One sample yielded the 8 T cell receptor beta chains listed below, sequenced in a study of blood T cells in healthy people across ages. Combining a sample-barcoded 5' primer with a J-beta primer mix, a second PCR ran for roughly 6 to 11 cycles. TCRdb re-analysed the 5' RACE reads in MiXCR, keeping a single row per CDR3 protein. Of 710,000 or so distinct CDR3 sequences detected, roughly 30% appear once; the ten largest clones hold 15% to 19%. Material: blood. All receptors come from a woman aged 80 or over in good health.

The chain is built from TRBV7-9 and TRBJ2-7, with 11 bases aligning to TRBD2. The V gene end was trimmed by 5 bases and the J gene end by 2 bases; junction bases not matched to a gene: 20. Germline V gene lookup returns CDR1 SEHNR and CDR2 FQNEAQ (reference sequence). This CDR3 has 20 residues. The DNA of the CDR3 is TGTGCCAGCAGCCAAACCTCCCTACTAGCGGGAGTCCTCCTTCCCTACGAGCAGTACTTC. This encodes CASSQTSLLAGVLLPYEQYF.

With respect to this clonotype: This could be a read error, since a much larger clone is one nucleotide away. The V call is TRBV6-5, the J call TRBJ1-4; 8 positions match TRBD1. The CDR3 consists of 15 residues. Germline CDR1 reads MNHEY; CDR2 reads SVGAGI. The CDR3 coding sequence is TGTGCCGGCAGTACAGCCGGGACAGGTTTCTCGAAACTGTTTTTT. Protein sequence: CAGSTAGTGFSKLFF.

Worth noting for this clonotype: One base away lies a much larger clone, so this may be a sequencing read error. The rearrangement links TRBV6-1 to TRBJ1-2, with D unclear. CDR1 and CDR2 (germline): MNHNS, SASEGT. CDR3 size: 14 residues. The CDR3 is CTSSARGQGYGYTF. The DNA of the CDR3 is TGTACCAGCAGTGCCCGGGGTCAAGGGTATGGCTACACCTTC.

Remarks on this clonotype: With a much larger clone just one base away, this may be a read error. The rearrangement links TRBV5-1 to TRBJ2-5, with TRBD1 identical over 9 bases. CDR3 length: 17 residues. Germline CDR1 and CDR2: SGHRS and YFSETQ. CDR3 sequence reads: CASSTYLQGARVETEYF. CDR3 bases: TGCGCCAGCAGCACCTATTTACAGGGGGCGCGAGTGGAGACCGAGTACTTC.

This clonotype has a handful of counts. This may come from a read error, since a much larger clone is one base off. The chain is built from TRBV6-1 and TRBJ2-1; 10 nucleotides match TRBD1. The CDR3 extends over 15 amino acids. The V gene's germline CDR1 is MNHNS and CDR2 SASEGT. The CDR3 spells CAGSEAGQGYNEQFF. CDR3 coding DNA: TGTGCCGGCAGTGAAGCGGGACAGGGGTACAATGAGCAGTTCTTC.

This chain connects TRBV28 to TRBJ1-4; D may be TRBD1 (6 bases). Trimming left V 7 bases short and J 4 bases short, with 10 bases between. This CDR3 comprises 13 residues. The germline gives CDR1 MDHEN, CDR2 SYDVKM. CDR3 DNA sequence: TGTGCCAGCAAGCAGGGGAATAATGAAAAACTGTTTTTT. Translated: CASKQGNNEKLFF.

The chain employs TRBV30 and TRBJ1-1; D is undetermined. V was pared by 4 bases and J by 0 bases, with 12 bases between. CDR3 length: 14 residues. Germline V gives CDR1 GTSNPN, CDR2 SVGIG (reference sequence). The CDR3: CAWMKGFVNTEAFF. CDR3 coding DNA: TGTGCCTGGATGAAAGGTTTCGTGAACACTGAAGCTTTCTTT.

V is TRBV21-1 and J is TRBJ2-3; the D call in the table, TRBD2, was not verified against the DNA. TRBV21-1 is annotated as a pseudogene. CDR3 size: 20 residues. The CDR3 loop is CASSSPAGTSGISSTDTQYF. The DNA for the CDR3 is TGTGCCAGCAGCTCGCCCGCCGGGACTAGCGGGATTTCTAGCACAGATACGCAGTATTTT.